A single sample is the source of the 15 T cell receptor beta chains below, sequenced in a study of beta chain features in type 1 diabetes (dated by TCRdb to 2016 to 2019). The library was produced with the immunoSEQ multiplex PCR assay. The entire isolated RNA was reverse transcribed using the High Capacity cDNA Reverse Transcription Kit, and thus expressed TCRB transcripts were sequenced. TCRdb retrieved this table from immuneACCESS and kept in-frame rearrangements only. Not all clones are present; in checked studies, unresolved V genes account for under half, and no reason is known for the remainder. The sample table lists some 700,000 clones, around an eighth of them with a count of one. The top ten clones comprise 0.022% of the sample. What the research found in general, with its limitations: In all four CD4+ subsets, TCRB CDR3 length was moderately but significantly shorter in type 1 diabetes patients.

Their target antigens are unknown. Material for sequencing was naive CD4+ T cells from blood. The cell subset or site label for this specimen denotes: true naive CD4+ T cells. All receptors come from a man younger than 30 with type 1 diabetes.

The CDR3 DNA reads TGTGCCAGCAGCGGAGGGGCGGGCACAGATACGCAGTATTTT. Amino acid sequence: CASSGGAGTDTQYF. V is TRBV9 and J is TRBJ2-3; either TRBD1 or TRBD2 may supply D (5 bases each). V was pared by 3 bases and J by 1 base, with 9 bases between. Germline assignment: CDR1 SGDLS and CDR2 YYNGEE. The CDR3 is made up of 14 amino acids.

The chain combines TRBV30 with TRBJ1-6, with D possibly matching TRBD1 (6 bases). The CDR3 is 14 amino acids. V lost 2 bases, J lost 6 bases, and 11 bases lay in between. Germline V gene data show CDR1 as GTSNPN and CDR2 as SVGIG (reference sequence). As DNA, the CDR3 is TGTGCCTGGAGTTCAGGACAGCCTAATTCACCCCTCCACTTT. This encodes CAWSSGQPNSPLHF.

This clone was found a few times. The chain is built from TRBV9 and TRBJ2-6, with D unclear. V was trimmed by 0 bases and J by 4 bases, leaving 8 bases between them. Germline lookup yields CDR1 SGDLS and CDR2 YYNGEE. This CDR3 contains 15 residues. The CDR3 sequence is CASSVDSLGANVLTF. Written as DNA, the CDR3 is TGTGCCAGCAGCGTAGATTCTCTAGGGGCCAACGTCCTGACTTTC.

V and J are TRBV6-5 and TRBJ2-3, with D unclear. The germline gives CDR1 MNHEY, CDR2 SVGAGI. The CDR3 length is 13 residues. V lost 6 bases, J lost 1 base, and 8 bases lay in between. CDR3 in amino acids: CASSRQGTDTQYF. In DNA, the CDR3 is TGTGCCAGCAGCCGCCAAGGCACAGATACGCAGTATTTT.

This clone was recorded a few times. V and J are TRBV5-1 and TRBJ2-3; tentatively, D is TRBD2 (7 bases). Trimming took 4 bases from V and 4 from J, leaving 13 bases between them. CDR3 length: 14 amino acids. The germline gives CDR1 SGHRS, CDR2 YFSETQ. Here the CDR3 DNA reads TGCGCCAGCAGCCTCGGGGGGCGCGCAGATACGCAGTATTTT. Residues: CASSLGGRADTQYF.

This clone occurred a few times. This chain's CDR3 is CASSPGGGGNTIYF. CDR3 bases: TGTGCCAGCAGCCCAGGAGGGGGTGGAAACACCATATATTTT. The chain joins TRBV6-6 to TRBJ1-3, with TRBD1 as a possible D gene (6 bases). V was pared by 6 bases and J by 3 bases, with 12 bases between. CDR1 is MNHNY and CDR2 is SVGAGI in the germline V gene (reference sequence). This CDR3 region has 14 residues.

The chain links TRBV28 to TRBJ2-7; maybe TRBD1 (6 bases). This CDR3 region has 14 residues. V was clipped by 6 bases and J by 4 bases, with 16 bases between them. Germline CDR1 and CDR2: MDHEN and SYDVKM. The CDR3 region is CASSLGGDRYEQYF. For the CDR3, the DNA is TGTGCCAGCAGCTTAGGGGGAGATCGGTACGAGCAGTACTTC.

J is TRBJ1-6 and V is TRBV13; possibly TRBD1 for D (5 bases). The ends were cut back, 1 base at V and 10 bases at J, with 14 bases in the middle. CDR3 length equals 15 residues. CDR1 is PRHDT and CDR2 is FYEKMQ in the germline V gene (reference sequence). CDR3 loop: CASSLDPGIGSPLHF. The CDR3 DNA reads as TGTGCCAGCAGCTTAGATCCAGGGATTGGGTCACCCCTCCACTTT.

The chain is built from TRBV27 and TRBJ1-5; D ambiguous. The CDR3 spans 18 residues. CDR1 is MNHEY, CDR2 SMNVEV, per germline (reference sequence). V was pared by 6 bases and J by 3 bases, with 24 bases between. The CDR3 nucleotides are TGTGCCAGCAGACCCCTCCGGGATCATAGTTCCCCCAATCAGCCCCAGCATTTT. It translates to CASRPLRDHSSPNQPQHF.

This clone was counted a few times. The V and J genes are TRBV10-3 and TRBJ2-1; D gene unclear. There are 16 residues in the CDR3. The V and J ends lost 6 bases and 2 bases respectively, with 17 bases between them. Germline CDR1 reads ENHRY; CDR2 reads SYGVKD. The CDR3, as DNA: TGTGCCATCAGAGAGGACCGGCCGGGCCCCTACAATGAGCAGTTCTTC. As protein: CAIREDRPGPYNEQFF.

This clone was counted a few times. This chain links TRBV10-3 with TRBJ2-7; D not certain. V gave up 2 bases and J gave up 0 bases, with 11 bases separating them. CDR3 length: 15 residues. Germline V gene lookup returns CDR1 ENHRY and CDR2 SYGVKD. As DNA, the CDR3 is TGTGCCATCAGTGAGGGGAAGGGATTCTCCTACGAGCAGTACTTC. Translated, it gives CAISEGKGFSYEQYF.

This clone was observed a handful of times. The chain has TRBV5-1 and TRBJ2-5; D remains ambiguous. V gave up 0 bases and J gave up 5 bases, with 8 bases separating them. CDR3 length: 13 amino acids. The germline V gene encodes CDR1 SGHRS and CDR2 YFSETQ. The CDR3 DNA is TGCGCCAGCAGCTTGGTAGCCCGGGAGACCCAGTACTTC. Its translation is CASSLVARETQYF.

The chain uses TRBV7-6 and TRBJ1-4; 11 positions match TRBD1. The CDR3 sequence is 14 residues long. Germline V gene lookup returns CDR1 SGHVS and CDR2 FNYEAQ. The trim removed 5 bases at V and 7 bases at J, leaving 3 bases unmatched. In DNA, the CDR3 is TGTGCCAGCAGCCAGGGACAGGGGGGTGAAAAACTGTTTTTT. Amino acid sequence: CASSQGQGGEKLFF.

The chain combines TRBV11-1 with TRBJ2-1, with TRBD2 matching over 7 bases. The CDR3 contains 15 residues. The germline CDR1 and CDR2 sequences are SGHAT and FQDESV (reference sequence). The ends lost 5 bases at V and 9 bases at J; junction bases unmatched: 13. In nucleotides, the CDR3 is TGTGCCAGCAGCCCCCCCTGGGCGGGGGATCGTGAGCAGTTCTTC. Translating it yields CASSPPWAGDREQFF.

V usage is TRBV27 and J usage is TRBJ2-2; TRBD1 matches 7 bases. The CDR3 runs to 18 residues. Germline trimming cut 1 base from V and 3 bases from J; bases unmatched to any gene: 11. Germline-derived CDR1 and CDR2 are MNHEY and SMNVEV (reference sequence). The CDR3 nucleotides read TGTGCCAGCAGTTTATTCCCGACAGGGTCTAGGGACACCGGGGAGCTGTTTTTT. It yields the protein CASSLFPTGSRDTGELFF.